This T cell receptor beta chain was sequenced during a study of cytomegalovirus exposure and HLA in healthy donors. Whole-study results and caveats: Common viral pathogens were later found to be apparently linked to several of the most significant clusters. Researchers reported that a few CMV-associated chains were confirmed in vitro as CMV antigen-specific. Among CMV-associated TCR beta chains, most appeared HLA-restricted in a later analysis.

A word on this clone: Its antigen is undetermined.

13 Jbeta primers and 60 Vbeta primers were used for the PCR. TCRdb's copy holds only in-frame clones and misses some; the assay was immunoSEQ multiplex PCR. The sample yields some 60,000 clones, around 87% seen once. The CDR3 length is 14 residues. CDR1 is MNHNY and CDR2 is SVGAGI in the germline V gene (reference sequence). Losses at the gene ends were 4 bases for V and 1 base for J; bases not matched to a gene: 3. Sequencing input: PBMCs. This sequence was found in a man between 18 and 35 years old in good health and CMV-seronegative. The chain combines TRBV6-6 with TRBJ2-5; TRBD2 agrees at 7 bases. The DNA of the CDR3 is TGTGCCAGCAGTTTCGGGGGGATCCAAGAGACCCAGTACTTC. Protein sequence: CASSFGGIQETQYF.